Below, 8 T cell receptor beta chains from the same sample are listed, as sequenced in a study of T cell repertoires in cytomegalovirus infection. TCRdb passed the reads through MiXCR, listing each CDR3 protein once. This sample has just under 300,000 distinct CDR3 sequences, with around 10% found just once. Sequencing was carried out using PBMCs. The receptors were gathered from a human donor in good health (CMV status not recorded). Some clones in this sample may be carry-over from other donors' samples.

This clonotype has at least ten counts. Written as DNA, the CDR3 is TGTGCCAGCAGCTTCCGACTAGCGGGGGCCACAGATACGCAGTATTTT. This codes for CASSFRLAGATDTQYF. The chain recombines TRBV7-8 with TRBJ2-3, with 12 bases fitting TRBD2. CDR1 is SGHVS and CDR2 is FQNEAQ in the germline V gene. The trim removed 3 bases at V and 2 bases at J, leaving 3 bases unmatched. This CDR3 contains 16 residues.

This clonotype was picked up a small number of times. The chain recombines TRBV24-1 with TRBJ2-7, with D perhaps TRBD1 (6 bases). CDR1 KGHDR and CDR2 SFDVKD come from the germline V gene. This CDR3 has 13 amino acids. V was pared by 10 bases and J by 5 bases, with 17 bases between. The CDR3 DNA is TGTGCCACGCCCCCGGGACACCCTAACGAGCAGTACGTC. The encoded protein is CATPPGHPNEQYV.

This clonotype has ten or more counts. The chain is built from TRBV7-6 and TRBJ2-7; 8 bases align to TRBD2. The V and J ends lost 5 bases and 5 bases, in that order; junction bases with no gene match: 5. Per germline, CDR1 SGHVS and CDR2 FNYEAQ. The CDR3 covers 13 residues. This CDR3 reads CASSPGGDDEQYV. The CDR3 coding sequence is TGTGCCAGCAGCCCCGGGGGGGACGACGAGCAGTACGTC.

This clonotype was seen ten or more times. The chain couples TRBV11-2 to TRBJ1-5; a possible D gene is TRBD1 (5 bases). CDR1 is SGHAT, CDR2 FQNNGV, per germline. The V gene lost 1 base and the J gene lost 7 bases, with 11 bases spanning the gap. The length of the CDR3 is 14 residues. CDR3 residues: CASSLGSGTQPQHF. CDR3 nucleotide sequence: TGTGCCAGCAGCTTAGGGTCAGGGACCCAGCCCCAGCATTTT.

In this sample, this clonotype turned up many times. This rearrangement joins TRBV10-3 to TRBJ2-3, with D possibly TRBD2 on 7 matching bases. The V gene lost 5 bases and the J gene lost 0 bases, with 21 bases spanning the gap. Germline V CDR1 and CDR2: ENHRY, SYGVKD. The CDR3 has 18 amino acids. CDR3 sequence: CAISPRGMAGVSTDTQYF. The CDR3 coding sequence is TGTGCCATCAGTCCTAGGGGGATGGCGGGGGTTAGCACAGATACGCAGTATTTT.

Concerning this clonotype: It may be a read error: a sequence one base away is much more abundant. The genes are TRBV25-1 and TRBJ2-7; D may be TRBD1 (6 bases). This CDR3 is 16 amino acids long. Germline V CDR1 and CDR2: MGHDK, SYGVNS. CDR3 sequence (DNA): TGTGCCAGAAGTGAATCAGGGGTCGGAAAGAATTACGAGCAGTACTTC. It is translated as CARSESGVGKNYEQYF.

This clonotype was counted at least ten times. The CDR3 sequence is CASSWVGTEAFF. CDR3 bases: TGTGCCAGCAGCTGGGTAGGCACTGAAGCTTTCTTT. This rearrangement joins TRBV7-2 to TRBJ1-1; D is unresolved. Trimming removed 4 bases from V and 4 bases from J, with 7 bases in between. The CDR3 length is 12 residues. Germline assignment: CDR1 SGHTA and CDR2 FQGNSA.

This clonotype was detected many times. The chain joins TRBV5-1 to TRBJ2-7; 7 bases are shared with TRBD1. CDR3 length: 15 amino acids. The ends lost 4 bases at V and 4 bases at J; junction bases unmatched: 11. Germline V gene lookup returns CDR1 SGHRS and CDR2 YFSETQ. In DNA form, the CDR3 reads TGCGCCAGCAGCATCCTACCCGGGACAGCATACGAGCAGTACGTC. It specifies CASSILPGTAYEQYV.